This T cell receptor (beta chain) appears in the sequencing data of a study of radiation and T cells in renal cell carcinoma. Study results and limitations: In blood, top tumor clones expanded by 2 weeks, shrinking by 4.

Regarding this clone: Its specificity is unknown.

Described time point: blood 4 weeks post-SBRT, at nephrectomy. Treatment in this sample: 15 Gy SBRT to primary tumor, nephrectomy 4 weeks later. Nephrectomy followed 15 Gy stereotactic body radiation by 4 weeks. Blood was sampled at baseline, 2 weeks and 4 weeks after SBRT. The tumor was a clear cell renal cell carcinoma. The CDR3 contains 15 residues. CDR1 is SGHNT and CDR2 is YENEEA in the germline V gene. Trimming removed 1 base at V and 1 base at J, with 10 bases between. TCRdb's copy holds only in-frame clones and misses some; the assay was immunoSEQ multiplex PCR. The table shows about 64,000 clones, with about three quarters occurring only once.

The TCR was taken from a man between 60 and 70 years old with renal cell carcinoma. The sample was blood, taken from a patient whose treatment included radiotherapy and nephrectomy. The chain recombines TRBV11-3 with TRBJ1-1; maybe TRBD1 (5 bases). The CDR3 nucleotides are TGTGCCAGCAGCTTAGGCCGGACAAAGAACACTGAAGCTTTCTTT. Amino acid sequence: CASSLGRTKNTEAFF.